The 31 T cell receptor beta chains given below trace back to one sample, sequenced in a study of CD8+CD57+ T cells in acquired aplastic anemia. Before being chosen for sequencing, patients had shown CD8+CD57+ cell expansion by flow cytometry. The TCR beta profiling, which covered VDJ combination and CDR3 sequence, was carried out using genomic DNA as the template. MiXCR was run by TCRdb on the reads, yielding one entry per CDR3 protein. The table records about 150,000 distinct CDR3 sequences, around 47% of them present only once. The sequenced sample consisted of sorted CD4+, CD8+, or CD8+CD57+ T cells (not recorded which) from PBMCs. These receptors were collected from a human donor with aplastic anemia.

The V and J genes are TRBV4-1 and TRBJ1-3; 10 nucleotides match TRBD1. The CDR3 length is 16 residues. Losses at the gene ends were 1 base for V and 4 bases for J; bases not matched to a gene: 4. CDR1 MGHRA and CDR2 YSYEKL come from the germline V gene. The CDR3 DNA is TGCGCCAGCAGCCAAGGACAGGGGGCGGGAGGAAACACCATATATTTT. Its translation is CASSQGQGAGGNTIYF.

This clonotype was seen a few times. At one end, the junction sequence differs from germline, possibly due to a read error. V usage is TRBV9 and J usage is TRBJ2-5; D gene uncertain. The CDR3 is 11 residues long. Germline V CDR1 and CDR2: SGDLS, YYNGEE. The DNA for the CDR3 is TGCGCCAGCAGCTTCCGTGAGACCCAGTACTTC. This gives the protein CASSFRETQYF.

To note about this clonotype: Since a much larger clone is just one base distant, this may be a read error. The conserved phenylalanine or tryptophan normally closing the CDR3 is absent here, so this likely arose from a read error. V usage is TRBV2 and J usage is TRBJ1-5; TRBD1 aligns across 7 bases. Germline loops: CDR1 SNHLY, CDR2 FYNNEI. V lost 5 bases to trimming and J lost 2 bases; unmatched junction nucleotides: 3. The CDR3 totals 14 residues. The CDR3 sequence: CASSYDRGNQPQHL. The CDR3 DNA is TGTGCCAGCAGTTACGACAGGGGCAATCAGCCCCAGCATCTT.

The J gene is TRBJ2-3, the V gene TRBV20-1; 9 nucleotides align to TRBD2. V was clipped by 1 base and J by 5 bases; unmatched bases: 4. CDR1 is DFQATT and CDR2 is SNEGSKA in the germline V gene (reference sequence). The CDR3 runs 14 residues. The CDR3 loop is CSARGASGVDTQYF. DNA of the CDR3: TGCAGTGCTAGAGGGGCTAGCGGGGTAGATACGCAGTATTTT.

V usage is TRBV10-1 and J usage is TRBJ2-3, with TRBD1 matching 7 bases. CDR3 size: 12 residues. Per germline, CDR1 WNHNN and CDR2 SYGVQD (reference sequence). The ends lost 4 bases at V and 11 bases at J; junction bases unmatched: 6. This chain's CDR3 is CASSGTGGLQYF. The CDR3 DNA follows: TGCGCCAGCAGTGGGACAGGCGGACTGCAGTATTTT.

A note on this clonotype: A much larger clonotype is one base distant, so this may be a read error. This rearrangement joins TRBV13 to TRBJ2-7; the D call may be TRBD1 or TRBD2 (6 bases each). This CDR3 is built from 14 residues. CDR1 and CDR2 from the germline V gene are PRHDT and FYEKMQ (reference sequence). The CDR3, as DNA: TGTGCCAGCAGTTTAGGGGGGACCACCAATGAGCAGTACTTC. Translation: CASSLGGTTNEQYF.

This clonotype was detected ten times or more. This chain links TRBV5-6 with TRBJ1-1; D is undetermined. The CDR3 extends over 13 amino acids. Looked up from germline, CDR1 is SGHDT and CDR2 is YYEEEE. Trimming stripped 0 bases from V and 1 base from J, with 4 bases between. CDR3 nucleotides: TGTGCCAGCAGCTTGGGACCGAACACTGAAGCTTTCTTT. Translated: CASSLGPNTEAFF. The whole variable domain, filled in from reference TRBV5-6 and TRBJ1-1, reads DAGVTQSPTHLIKTRGQQVTLRCSPKSGHDTVSWYQQALGQGPQFIFQYYEEEERQRGNFPDRFSGHQFPNYSSELNVNALLLGDSALYLCASSLGPNTEAFFGQGTRLTVV.

The chain employs TRBV6-1 and TRBJ2-5; unclear D gene. Trimming pared 5 bases from V and 4 bases from J, leaving 11 bases between. The CDR3 totals 13 residues. CDR1 and CDR2 from the germline V gene are MNHNS and SASEGT. The CDR3 protein is CASSPRQVETQYF. As DNA, the CDR3 is TGTGCCAGCAGTCCCAGGCAGGTAGAGACCCAGTACTTC.

This clonotype occurred a few times. The chain uses TRBV2 and TRBJ2-4; D may be TRBD2 (5 bases). Germline-derived CDR1 and CDR2 are SNHLY and FYNNEI. Trimming left V 5 bases short and J 6 bases short, with 11 bases between. This CDR3 has 13 amino acids. The CDR3 bases are TGTGCCAGCAGTTACGGGGTCGGAAACATTCAGTACTTC. Translation gives CASSYGVGNIQYF. Based on the CDR3 plus reference TRBV2 and TRBJ2-4, the full variable domain is EPEVTQTPSHQVTQMGQEVILRCVPISNHLYFYWYRQILGQKVEFLVSFYNNEISEKSEIFDDQFSVERPDGSNFTLKIRSTKLEDSAMYFCASSYGVGNIQYFGAGTRLSVL.

This clonotype was seen ten or more times. The J gene is TRBJ2-3, the V gene TRBV6-1; 11 bases are shared with TRBD2. The CDR3 is 15 amino acids. Trimming cost V 6 bases and J 3 bases; bases outside gene matches: 5. Looked up from germline, CDR1 is MNHNS and CDR2 is SASEGT. CDR3 residues: CASSVSGRGTDTQYF. CDR3 sequence (DNA): TGTGCCAGCAGCGTTAGCGGGAGGGGGACAGATACGCAGTATTTT.

This chain connects TRBV10-3 to TRBJ1-2; the match to TRBD1 covers 10 bases. The CDR3 is 14 amino acids. Losses at the gene ends were 7 bases for V and 3 bases for J; bases not matched to a gene: 5. Germline CDR1 reads ENHRY; CDR2 reads SYGVKD. CDR3 DNA: TGTGCCATCACTGGCGGGACAGGGGACTATGGCTACACCTTC. Amino acid sequence: CAITGGTGDYGYTF.

V is TRBV12-3 or TRBV12-4 and J is TRBJ2-3; maybe TRBD1 (5 bases). This CDR3 spans 14 amino acids. Trimming shortened V by 4 bases and J by 2 bases, and 10 bases separated the two germline ends. The CDR3 region has the DNA TGTGCCAGCAGTTGGGCAGGGAACACAGATACGCAGTATTTT. Protein product: CASSWAGNTDTQYF.

The genes are TRBV12-3 or TRBV12-4 and TRBJ1-1, with D possibly matching TRBD1 (6 bases). This CDR3 comprises 13 residues. V was shortened by 6 bases and J by 6 bases, with 14 bases between the two germline ends. This chain's CDR3 is CASRTQGFSEAFF. In DNA, the CDR3 is TGTGCCAGCAGAACACAGGGTTTCTCTGAAGCTTTCTTT.

On this clonotype itself: One end of the junction does not line up with germline, which may come from a read error. The chain carries TRBV5-1 and TRBJ1-2; D is uncertain. CDR3 length: 15 amino acids. Germline V lookup: CDR1 SGHRS, CDR2 YFSETQ. The CDR3, as DNA: TGCGCCAGCAGCTTGGGGGCCGGGGTTTGGAACGGCTGCACCTTC. Protein product: CASSLGAGVWNGCTF.

This clonotype has ten or more counts. The rearrangement joins TRBV14 to TRBJ2-7; D gene unclear. CDR3 length: 15 residues. The V end lost 0 bases, the J end lost 1 base, and 10 bases lay between the germline ends. Germline CDR1 is SGHDN and CDR2 is FVKESK. The CDR3 region has the DNA TGTGCCAGCAGCCAAGATGTTGCGGCTTCCTACGAGCAGTACTTC. Translated, it gives CASSQDVAASYEQYF. Full variable domain (outside the CDR3, taken from reference TRBV14 and TRBJ2-7): EAGVTQFPSHSVIEKGQTVTLRCDPISGHDNLYWYRRVMGKEIKFLLHFVKESKQDESGMPNNRFLAERTGGTYSTLKVQPAELEDSGVYFCASSQDVAASYEQYFGPGTRLTVT.

This clonotype was picked up many times. This chain joins TRBV15 and TRBJ2-5, with D unresolved. The CDR3 contains 13 residues. Trimming took off 0 bases at V and 5 bases at J, with 7 bases between the two ends. Germline CDR1 and CDR2: LNHNV and YYDKDF (reference sequence). In nucleotides, the CDR3 is TGTGCCACCAGCAGAGAGCCGGGTGAGACCCAGTACTTC. Amino acid sequence: CATSREPGETQYF.

This clonotype has ten or more counts. Compared with germline, one end of the junction differs, possibly owing to a read error. This sequence joins TRBV7-2 and TRBJ2-7; the match to TRBD2 covers 15 bases. Germline CDR1 is SGHTA and CDR2 is FQGNSA. The CDR3 spans 17 residues. CDR3 nucleotide sequence: TGTGCCAGCAGCATAGCCGGGACTAGCGGGGGGTTTAACGAGCAGTACTTC. Translating gives CASSIAGTSGGFNEQYF.

This rearrangement joins TRBV7-2 to TRBJ2-1; no reliable D call. The germline V gene encodes CDR1 SGHTA and CDR2 FQGNSA. V lost 1 base, J lost 10 bases, and 8 bases lay in between. This CDR3 has 12 residues. CDR3 sequence reads: CASSLDLREQFF. CDR3 DNA sequence: TGTGCCAGCAGCTTAGATCTAAGGGAGCAGTTCTTC.

This chain links TRBV9 with TRBJ2-5; 7 bases map to TRBD2. This CDR3 has 15 amino acids. V was pared by 0 bases and J by 2 bases, with 4 bases of the junction left unmatched. Germline V lookup: CDR1 SGDLS, CDR2 YYNGEE. The CDR3 spells CASSVGASGQETQYF. CDR3 coding DNA: TGTGCCAGCAGCGTAGGAGCTAGCGGACAAGAGACCCAGTACTTC.

This clonotype was recorded many times. The chain recombines TRBV5-4 with TRBJ2-3; 7 bases are a match to TRBD2. The CDR3 extends over 16 amino acids. The V gene's germline CDR1 is SGHNT and CDR2 YYREEE (reference sequence). V lost 0 bases to trimming and J lost 1 base; unmatched junction nucleotides: 5. CDR3 bases: TGTGCCAGCAGCTTGGATTTAGCGGGCCGCACAGATACGCAGTATTTT. Protein product: CASSLDLAGRTDTQYF.

V is TRBV29-1 and J is TRBJ2-5; TRBD1 is a possible D gene (6 bases). CDR1 is SQVTM, CDR2 ANQGSEA, per germline. Between the trimmed V and J ends, which lost 3 bases and 2 bases, there was a span of 13 bases. The CDR3 has 14 residues. CDR3 region: CSVDLDSRQETQYF. In DNA form, the CDR3 reads TGCAGCGTTGATTTGGACAGCCGACAAGAGACCCAGTACTTC. The full variable domain, with the rest looked up from reference TRBV29-1 and TRBJ2-5, is SAVISQKPSRDICQRGTSLTIQCQVDSQVTMMFWYRQQPGQSLTLIATANQGSEATYESGFVIDKFPISRPNLTFSTLTVSNMSPEDSSIYLCSVDLDSRQETQYFGPGTRLLVL.

About this clonotype itself: This may arise from a read error, as a much more abundant clone is one base away. This sequence joins TRBV7-2 and TRBJ2-3; 7 nucleotides agree with TRBD1. CDR1 is SGHTA and CDR2 is FQGNSA in the germline V gene. The CDR3 spans 14 residues. V dropped 5 bases and J dropped 4; count of bases not matched to a gene: 6. DNA of the CDR3: TGTGCCAGCAGCATCTGGGACAGCGCAGATACGCAGTATTTT. This codes for CASSIWDSADTQYF.

This clonotype was counted many times. The J gene is TRBJ1-3, the V gene TRBV19; no clear D gene. The V and J ends lost 4 bases and 0 bases respectively, with 13 bases between them. CDR3 size: 16 residues. The germline V gene encodes CDR1 LNHDA and CDR2 SQIVND (reference sequence). CDR3 region: CASSTPGRPSGNTIYF. The CDR3 DNA reads TGTGCCAGTAGTACCCCGGGCCGGCCCTCTGGAAACACCATATATTTT.

The V gene is TRBV27, the J gene TRBJ2-5, with TRBD2 matching over 7 bases. Germline V gene sequence: CDR1 MNHEY, CDR2 SMNVEV (reference sequence). V lost 5 bases to trimming and J lost 1 base; unmatched junction nucleotides: 4. This CDR3 contains 14 residues. DNA for the CDR3: TGTGCCAGCAGTCCCCGACTAGCCCAAGAGACCCAGTACTTC. It encodes CASSPRLAQETQYF.

The table lists this clonotype with many counts. This chain links TRBV7-9 with TRBJ2-5; 8 bases map to TRBD2. The V segment lost 0 bases and the J segment 4 bases; nucleotides outside the gene matches: 13. Germline CDR1 reads SEHNR; CDR2 reads FQNEAQ (reference sequence). This CDR3 has 18 amino acids. Here the CDR3 DNA reads TGTGCCAGCAGCTTAGCGTTAGAAGGTAGCGGGATTCGAGAGACCCAGTACTTC. Amino acids: CASSLALEGSGIRETQYF.

This clonotype occurred a few times. V is TRBV29-1 and J is TRBJ1-2; D uncertain. The V and J ends lost 5 bases and 5 bases respectively, with 9 bases between them. Germline V gene sequence: CDR1 SQVTM, CDR2 ANQGSEA. The length of the CDR3 is 11 residues. CDR3 in DNA: TGCAGCGTTCTCGGAGGGTATGGCTACACCTTC. Its translation is CSVLGGYGYTF.

The chain carries TRBV27 and TRBJ1-5; D gene uncertain. Germline V gives CDR1 MNHEY, CDR2 SMNVEV (reference sequence). CDR3 length equals 10 residues. V lost 8 bases, J lost 8 bases, and 7 bases lay in between. CDR3 DNA sequence: TGTGCCAGCCAGAAAAAGCCCCAGCATTTT. This translates into CASQKKPQHF.

This clonotype was observed at least ten times. The chain combines TRBV20-1 with TRBJ1-2; tentatively, D is TRBD1 (5 bases). The CDR3 has 14 amino acids. V was clipped by 6 bases and J by 5 bases, with 19 bases between them. Germline V lookup: CDR1 DFQATT, CDR2 SNEGSKA (reference sequence). The CDR3 spells CSALKTEALYGYTF. CDR3 DNA sequence: TGCAGTGCACTTAAGACAGAAGCCCTTTATGGCTACACCTTC.

This chain links TRBV25-1 with TRBJ1-4, with TRBD1 matching over 8 bases. This CDR3 has 16 residues. CDR1 and CDR2 (germline): MGHDK, SYGVNS. Losses at the gene ends were 3 bases for V and 3 bases for J; bases not matched to a gene: 6. CDR3 sequence (DNA): TGTGCCAGCAGTGACCCTGACAGGGGACCTAATGAAAAACTGTTTTTT. Translated: CASSDPDRGPNEKLFF.

The V gene is TRBV7-2, the J gene TRBJ1-6; D may be TRBD1 (6 bases). V was shortened by 3 bases and J by 9 bases, with 9 bases between the two germline ends. The CDR3 contains 13 residues. The germline CDR1 and CDR2 sequences are SGHTA and FQGNSA. This chain's CDR3 is CASSFGGLSPLHF. CDR3 nucleotides: TGTGCCAGCAGCTTTGGGGGGCTTTCACCCCTCCACTTT.

The chain has TRBV29-1 and TRBJ1-1, with 7 positions matching TRBD1. The CDR3 contains 12 residues. The germline gives CDR1 SQVTM, CDR2 ANQGSEA. The CDR3 DNA reads TGCAGGACCTCAGGGGGGAGTGCTGAAGCTTTCTTT. This encodes CRTSGGSAEAFF.